Listed below are T cell receptor beta chains from one sample, sequenced in a study of human T cells and chemical hapten exposure. In TCRdb, the RACE reads were re-called with MiXCR into one record per CDR3 protein. Of nearly 350,000 distinct CDR3 sequences listed, about 7% are singletons. The sample was whole blood, taken in connection with sensitization to the hapten diphenylcyclopropenone (DPC). The receptor source for this set is a woman between 18 and 29 years old with alopecia areata. Some clones in this sample may be carry-over from other donors' samples. CDR3s include the opening cysteine and the closing phenylalanine or tryptophan. D genes are given only for firm matches. Clone size is shown for a subset of rows, as once, few, many or a class of expanded clone.

many,-,TRBJ2-7,TRBV27,CASRQGGEQYF,TGTGCCAGCAGACAGGGAGGCGAGCAGTACTTC
-,TRBD1,TRBJ2-3,TRBV10-1,CASKSGGRTGSGTDTQYF,TGCGCCAGCAAGTCAGGGGGCAGAACAGGATCCGGCACAGATACGCAGTATTTT
-,-,TRBJ2-7,TRBV20-1,CSARGPDRDYEQYF,TGCAGTGCTAGAGGCCCCGACAGAGACTACGAGCAGTACTTC
many,-,TRBJ2-7,TRBV6-2/TRBV6-3,CASTAGSHPHEQYF,TGTGCCAGCACGGCGGGCAGCCACCCCCACGAGCAGTACTTC
few,-,TRBJ2-5,TRBV9,CASSVLSQQETQYF,TGTGCCAGCAGCGTGCTAAGTCAACAAGAGACCCAGTACTTC
-,TRBD1,TRBJ2-3,TRBV18,CASSGQITSTDTQYF,TGTGCCAGCTCGGGACAGATAACTAGCACAGATACGCAGTATTTT
many,TRBD1,TRBJ2-1,TRBV18,CASSPGTGGNEQFF,TGTGCCAGCTCACCCGGGACAGGGGGGAATGAGCAGTTCTTC
few,-,TRBJ1-2,TRBV28,CASSFASRTYGYTF,TGTGCCAGCAGTTTCGCCAGCAGGACCTATGGCTACACCTTC
few,-,TRBJ1-1,TRBV5-5,CASSLEGGRGTEAFF,TGTGCCAGCAGCTTGGAAGGGGGGCGCGGCACTGAAGCTTTCTTT
few,-,TRBJ2-1,TRBV6-6,CASSYEGQPAYNEQFF,TGTGCCAGCAGTTACGAGGGCCAACCCGCCTACAATGAGCAGTTCTTC
few,-,TRBJ2-3,TRBV12-3/TRBV12-4,CASSLESESPTDTQYF,TGTGCCAGCAGTTTAGAGAGCGAGAGTCCCACAGATACGCAGTATTTT
-,-,TRBJ2-7,TRBV10-3,CAISELRGDEQYF,TGTGCCATCAGTGAGTTGCGCGGGGACGAGCAGTACTTC
few,TRBD1,TRBJ1-3,TRBV27,CASSSVGTGSGNTIYF,TGTGCCAGCAGTTCAGTTGGGACAGGGTCTGGAAACACCATATATTTT
-,-,TRBJ1-1,TRBV18,CASSPQTGNTEAFF,TGTGCCAGCTCACCACAGACAGGGAACACTGAAGCTTTCTTT
few,TRBD2,TRBJ2-5,TRBV20-1,CSALGLAGETQYF,TGCAGTGCTCTCGGACTAGCGGGGGAGACCCAGTACTTC
many,-,TRBJ1-2,TRBV5-6,CASSIGGRPNYGYTF,TGTGCCAGCAGCATTGGCGGGAGACCTAACTATGGCTACACCTTC
many,-,TRBJ1-5,TRBV20-1,CSARSGDQPQHF,TGCAGTGCTAGGTCGGGGGATCAGCCCCAGCATTTT
-,-,TRBJ1-5,TRBV20-1,CSAIFPPPSQPQHF,TGCAGTGCTATATTTCCCCCTCCCAGTCAGCCCCAGCATTTT
many,-,TRBJ1-5,TRBV21-1,CARGNSNQPQHF,TGTGCCAGGGGTAATAGCAATCAGCCCCAGCATTTT
-,-,TRBJ2-3,TRBV4-3,CASSQDRGLSTDTQYF,TGCGCCAGCAGCCAAGACAGGGGTCTTAGCACAGATACGCAGTATTTT
few,-,TRBJ2-7,TRBV6-6,CASSSPAYEQYF,TGTGCCAGCAGTTCTCCGGCATACGAGCAGTACTTC
-,TRBD2,TRBJ2-3,TRBV20-1,CSAGDSGGADTQYF,TGCAGTGCTGGGGATAGCGGGGGGGCTGATACGCAGTATTTT
-,-,TRBJ1-6,TRBV7-2,CASSPSVNSPLHF,TGTGCCAGCAGTCCCAGCGTAAATTCACCCCTCCACTTT
few,-,TRBJ1-4,TRBV27,CASRGAATNEKLFF,TGTGCCAGCAGGGGGGCCGCAACTAATGAAAAACTGTTTTTT
many,TRBD2,TRBJ2-3,TRBV9,CASTPSGWSGDTQYF,TGTGCCAGCACCCCTAGCGGGTGGTCTGGAGATACGCAGTATTTT
-,-,TRBJ1-1,TRBV7-9,CASSHRTENTEAFF,TGTGCCAGCAGCCATAGGACCGAGAACACTGAAGCTTTCTTT
few,TRBD1,TRBJ1-5,TRBV6-1,CASRQGIINQPQHF,TGTGCCAGCAGACAGGGGATAATTAATCAGCCCCAGCATTTT
few,-,TRBJ2-3,TRBV14,CASSRTGTQYF,TGTGCCAGCAGCCGCACGGGGACGCAGTATTTT
few,-,TRBJ2-3,TRBV3-1,CASSQEAEAVLSSDTQYF,TGTGCCAGCAGCCAAGAAGCTGAGGCAGTTTTAAGTTCCGATACGCAGTATTTT
many,-,TRBJ1-6,TRBV7-3,CASSRMEDARPHF,TGTGCCAGCAGTAGGATGGAGGATGCGAGGCCCCACTTT
-,-,TRBJ2-7,TRBV6-6,CASSVIGTSEQYF,TGTGCCAGCAGTGTGATAGGGACATCCGAGCAGTACTTC
many,TRBD2,TRBJ2-2,TRBV29-1,CSAGSDGLAGNTGELFF,TGCAGCGCCGGATCCGATGGACTAGCGGGGAACACCGGGGAGCTGTTTTTT
few,-,TRBJ1-2,TRBV3-1,CASSQDRGGVGNGYTF,TGTGCCAGCAGCCAAGATCGCGGGGGAGTAGGGAATGGCTACACCTTC
few,-,TRBJ1-5,TRBV7-2,CASTTQGSNQPQHF,TGTGCCAGCACTACACAGGGCAGCAATCAGCCCCAGCATTTT
-,-,TRBJ1-6,TRBV3-1,CASSQGSGIHF,TGTGCCAGCAGCCAAGGGTCAGGGATCCACTTT
-,-,TRBJ1-3,TRBV5-6,CASSTPLLDSSGNTIYF,TGTGCCAGCAGCACTCCCCTCCTGGATAGCTCTGGAAACACCATATATTTT
few,TRBD2,TRBJ2-2,TRBV5-1,CASSDGRPGLAGNTGELFF,TGCGCCAGCAGCGACGGCCGGCCGGGACTAGCGGGGAACACCGGGGAGCTGTTTTTT
few,-,TRBJ2-7,TRBV20-1,CSATKDGAYEQYF,TGCAGTGCTACAAAGGACGGGGCCTACGAGCAGTACTTC
few,-,TRBJ2-3,TRBV14,CASSQEALVTDTQYF,TGTGCCAGCAGCCAAGAGGCGTTAGTCACAGATACGCAGTATTTT
-,-,TRBJ1-1,TRBV7-2,CASSPRISTEAFF,TGTGCCAGCAGCCCCCGGATTTCTACTGAAGCTTTCTTT
few,-,TRBJ2-2,TRBV27,CAIGDGTGELFF,TGTGCCATTGGGGACGGCACCGGGGAGCTGTTTTTT
few,TRBD2,TRBJ2-7,TRBV5-5,CASSHHPTSGRTYEQYF,TGTGCCAGCAGCCACCACCCGACTAGCGGGAGGACCTACGAGCAGTACTTC
many,TRBD1,TRBJ2-7,TRBV7-9,CASSLDGTGQGYEQYF,TGTGCCAGCAGCTTAGATGGTACAGGACAGGGCTACGAGCAGTACTTC
many,-,TRBJ1-1,TRBV20-1,CSAREGDSVGTEAFF,TGCAGTGCTCGGGAAGGGGACTCAGTAGGGACTGAAGCTTTCTTT
many,-,TRBJ2-5,TRBV6-1,CASRTGTHFQETQYF,TGTGCCAGCAGGACCGGGACACACTTTCAAGAGACCCAGTACTTC
-,-,TRBJ1-2,TRBV11-1,CASSKGTRNGNYGYTF,TGTGCCAGCAGCAAGGGGACCCGTAACGGGAACTATGGCTACACCTTC
few,TRBD1,TRBJ1-5,TRBV6-2/TRBV6-3,CASSLGTEQTQPQHF,TGTGCCAGCAGTCTCGGGACAGAACAGACGCAGCCCCAGCATTTT
few,-,TRBJ2-5,TRBV3-1,CASSQDAGETQYF,TGTGCCAGCAGCCAAGATGCCGGGGAGACCCAGTACTTC
few,-,TRBJ2-7,TRBV11-2,CASSLKGSNIQPYEQYF,TGTGCCAGCAGCTTAAAGGGATCCAACATTCAGCCCTACGAGCAGTACTTC
few,-,TRBJ2-1,TRBV12-3/TRBV12-4,CASSLSLEQFF,TGTGCCAGCAGTTTAAGTTTAGAGCAGTTCTTC